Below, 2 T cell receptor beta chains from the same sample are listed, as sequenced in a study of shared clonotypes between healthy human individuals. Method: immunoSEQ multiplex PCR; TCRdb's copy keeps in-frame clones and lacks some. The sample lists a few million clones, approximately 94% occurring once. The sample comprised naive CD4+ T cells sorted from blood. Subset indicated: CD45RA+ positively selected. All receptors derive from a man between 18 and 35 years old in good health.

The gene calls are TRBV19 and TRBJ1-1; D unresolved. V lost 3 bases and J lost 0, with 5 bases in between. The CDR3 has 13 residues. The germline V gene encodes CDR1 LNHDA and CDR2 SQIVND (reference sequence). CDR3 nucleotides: TGTGCCAGTAGTATGTCCGTGAACACTGAAGCTTTCTTT. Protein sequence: CASSMSVNTEAFF.

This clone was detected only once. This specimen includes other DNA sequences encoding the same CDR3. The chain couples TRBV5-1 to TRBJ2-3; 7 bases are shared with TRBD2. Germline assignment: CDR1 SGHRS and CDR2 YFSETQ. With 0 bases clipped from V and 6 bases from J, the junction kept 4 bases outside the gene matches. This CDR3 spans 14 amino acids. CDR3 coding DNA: TGCGCCAGCAGCTTGGTGGCGGGGGTGGATACGCAGTATTTT. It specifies CASSLVAGVDTQYF.